This T cell receptor (beta chain) emerged from a study of blood T cells in healthy people across ages. The CDR3 extends over 15 amino acids. Germline V gene lookup returns CDR1 MDHEN and CDR2 SYDVKM. The junction had 2 bases not matched to a gene; V was cut back by 2 bases and J by 7 bases. Study observations and caveats: Donors of long life had a larger count of naive CD4+ cells and greater diversity than aged donors.

PCR was performed a second time for about 7 to 11 cycles using a sample-barcoded 5' primer and a J-beta primer mix. TCRdb redid the calling of the 5' RACE reads with MiXCR, one entry per CDR3 protein. The profile covers about 680,000 distinct CDR3 sequences, with around half appearing a single time and 30% to 40% taken by the ten largest. As regards this clonotype: Its antigen is undetermined.

The chain recombines TRBV28 with TRBJ1-4; 12 nucleotides line up with TRBD1. Sequences were obtained from blood. The source is a woman aged 55-75 years in good health. The CDR3 is CASSLRDRGREKLFF. DNA of the CDR3: TGTGCCAGCAGTTTAAGGGACAGGGGGCGTGAAAAACTGTTTTTT.